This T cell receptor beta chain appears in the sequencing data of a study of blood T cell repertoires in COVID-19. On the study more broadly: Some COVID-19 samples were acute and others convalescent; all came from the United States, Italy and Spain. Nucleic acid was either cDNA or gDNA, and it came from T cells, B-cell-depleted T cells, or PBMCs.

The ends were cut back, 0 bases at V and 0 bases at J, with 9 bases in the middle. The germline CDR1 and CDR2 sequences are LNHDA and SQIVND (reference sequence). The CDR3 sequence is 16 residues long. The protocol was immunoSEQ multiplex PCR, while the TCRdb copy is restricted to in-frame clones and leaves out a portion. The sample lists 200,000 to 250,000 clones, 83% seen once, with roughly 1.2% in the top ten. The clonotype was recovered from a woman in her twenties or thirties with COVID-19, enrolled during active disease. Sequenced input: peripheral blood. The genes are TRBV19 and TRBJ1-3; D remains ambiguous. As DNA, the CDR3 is TGTGCCAGTAGTATAGAGGGCATCTCCTCTGGAAACACCATATATTTT. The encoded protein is CASSIEGISSGNTIYF.